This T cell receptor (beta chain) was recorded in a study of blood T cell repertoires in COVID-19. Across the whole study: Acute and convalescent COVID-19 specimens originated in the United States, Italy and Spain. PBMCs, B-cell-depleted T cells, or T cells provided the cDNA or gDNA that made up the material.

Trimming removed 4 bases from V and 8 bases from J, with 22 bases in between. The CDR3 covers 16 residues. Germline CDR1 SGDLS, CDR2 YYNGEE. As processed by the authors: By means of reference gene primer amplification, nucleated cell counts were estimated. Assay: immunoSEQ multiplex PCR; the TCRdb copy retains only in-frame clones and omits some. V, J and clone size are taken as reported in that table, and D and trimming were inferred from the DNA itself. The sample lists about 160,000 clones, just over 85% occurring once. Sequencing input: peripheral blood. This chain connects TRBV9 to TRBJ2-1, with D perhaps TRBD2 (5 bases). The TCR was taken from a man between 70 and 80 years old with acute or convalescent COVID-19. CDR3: CASSPSSVGRTYEQFF. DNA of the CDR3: TGTGCCAGCAGCCCCAGTTCAGTAGGGAGAACCTATGAGCAGTTCTTC.